A selection of T cell receptor beta chains follows, all from one sample in a study of blood T cell repertoires in COVID-19. Profiled with immunoSEQ multiplex PCR; TCRdb holds only in-frame clones, not every one. The top ten clones hold more than 8% of a sample with about 240,000 clones, about 86% of them seen once. Sequencing input: peripheral blood. Source of these receptors: a woman aged 80 or older with acute or convalescent COVID-19. The CDR3 runs from the conserved cysteine through the conserved F or W.

>TRBV2
CASRGVRMNTEAFF
>TRBV9
CASSLEDNEQFF
>TRBV5-4
CASSLGGTGTTNTEELFF
>TRBV2
CASSEVLQGTQYF
>TRBV24-1
CATSDGTAGGLTGELFF
>TRBV5-1
CASSLGGTAYEQYF
>TRBV5-1
CASSSRTSGGTGELFF
>TRBV2
CASSVAGQGTYEQYF
>TRBV3-1/TRBV3-2
CASSRTGGVNTEAFF
>TRBV18
CASSPRAEHGYTF